This T cell receptor (beta chain) was identified in a study of technical replicates of blood from a few donors. This clone showed up just once. Germline assignment: CDR1 SEHNR and CDR2 FQNEAQ (reference sequence). V was clipped by 4 bases and J by 10 bases, with 11 bases between them. The CDR3 totals 12 residues. Sequencing was performed with immunoSEQ multiplex PCR; in TCRdb, only in-frame clones are kept and a portion is missing. The sample carries around 79,000 clones, roughly nine tenths recorded once. The sample consisted of T cells isolated from PBMCs. The sequence derives from a human donor in good health. This sequence joins TRBV7-9 and TRBJ2-1; D not certain. As DNA, the CDR3 is TGTGCCAGCAGCTATATAGCAACCGAGCAGTTCTTC. This translates into CASSYIATEQFF. The variable domain in full, completed from reference TRBV7-9 and TRBJ2-1, reads DTGVSQNPRHKITKRGQNVTFRCDPISEHNRLYWYRQTLGQGPEFLTYFQNEAQLEKSRLLSDRFSAERPKGSFSTLEIQRTEQGDSAMYLCASSYIATEQFFGPGTRLTVL.